These 10 T cell receptor beta chains share one sample of origin, sequenced in a study of T-cell memory formation after mild COVID-19 (dated by TCRdb to the early 2020s). Library generation was performed with 5' RACE. The sequencer was an Illumina NovaSeq 6000. TCRdb itself trimmed the public reads at Q25 with fastp, ran MiXCR and retained productive beta chains. Identical CDR3 proteins give one entry, which carries the most common genes and DNA. Within this sample are a few hundred thousand distinct CDR3 sequences, with roughly 18% of them counted one time only. The biggest ten clones account for approximately 22% of the sample. Source material: PBMCs or a T cell subset sorted from them (not recorded which). Receptors originate from a man between 18 and 35 years old who had mild COVID-19 (a few samples of this study predate the infection). The sample titles of this study are shuffled in the database, so cell type and time point are left out; the donor was told from shared clones.

The chain couples TRBV20-1 to TRBJ1-1; D call uncertain. This CDR3 spans 13 amino acids. Germline-derived CDR1 and CDR2 are DFQATT and SNEGSKA (reference sequence). V was cut by 3 bases and J by 0 bases, with 8 bases left in between. The CDR3 sequence is CSASLLMNTEAFF. Here the CDR3 DNA reads TGCAGTGCTAGTCTGCTCATGAACACTGAAGCTTTCTTT.

This chain links TRBV4-2 with TRBJ2-3, with TRBD2 matching over 7 bases. CDR1 is LGHNA, CDR2 YNFKEQ, per germline. The CDR3 spans 14 residues. Germline trimming cut 4 bases from V and 4 bases from J; bases unmatched to any gene: 5. The CDR3 region is CASSPSGDPDTQYF. Here the CDR3 DNA reads TGTGCCAGCAGCCCAAGCGGGGATCCAGATACGCAGTATTTT.

This clonotype was detected a few times. V usage is TRBV6-5 and J usage is TRBJ1-1, with TRBD1 as a possible D gene (5 bases). Per germline, CDR1 MNHEY and CDR2 SVGAGI. Trimming shortened V by 2 bases and J by 6 bases, and 16 bases separated the two germline ends. The CDR3 length is 15 residues. The CDR3 DNA is TGTGCCAGCAGTTACCCCGGGTCAGGGCGGGCTGAAGCTTTCTTT. The encoded protein is CASSYPGSGRAEAFF.

This clonotype was seen a handful of times. The chain joins TRBV15 to TRBJ2-1, with 7 positions matching TRBD1. The CDR3 is made up of 14 amino acids. V lost 5 bases to trimming and J lost 7 bases; unmatched junction nucleotides: 8. Germline values: CDR1 LNHNV, CDR2 YYDKDF (reference sequence). The CDR3 sequence is CATSPRQGVNEQFF. In nucleotides, the CDR3 is TGTGCCACCAGCCCTCGGCAGGGGGTGAATGAGCAGTTCTTC.

This clonotype occurred a few times. The V gene is TRBV28, the J gene TRBJ2-3; 10 positions agree with TRBD2. Germline CDR1 and CDR2: MDHEN and SYDVKM. The CDR3 totals 15 residues. The ends lost 4 bases at V and 4 bases at J; junction bases unmatched: 5. The CDR3 reads CASSWGLASSDTQYF. CDR3 coding DNA: TGTGCCAGCAGTTGGGGACTAGCGTCGTCAGATACGCAGTATTTT.

V usage is TRBV9 and J usage is TRBJ1-2, with a tentative D call TRBD1 (5 bases). Germline lookup yields CDR1 SGDLS and CDR2 YYNGEE. This CDR3 spans 12 amino acids. With 3 bases removed from V and 6 bases from J, the gap between germline ends came to 9 bases. The CDR3 bases are TGTGCCAGCAGCGCGGGGCGAGATGGCTACACCTTC. It is translated as CASSAGRDGYTF.

The chain joins TRBV27 to TRBJ2-5; 9 nucleotides align to TRBD2. The J segment lost 5 bases and the V segment lost 3 bases, leaving 7 bases of the junction unmatched. Germline-derived CDR1 and CDR2 are MNHEY and SMNVEV (reference sequence). The CDR3 length is 15 residues. The DNA for the CDR3 is TGTGCCAGCAGTTTGGGTAGCGGGGGTCTGGAGACCCAGTACTTC. Translation: CASSLGSGGLETQYF.

About this clonotype: A single base separates this from a much larger clone, so it may be a read error. The chain joins TRBV21-1 to TRBJ1-1. TRBV21-1 constitutes a pseudogene. The CDR3 consists of 13 residues. CDR3 bases: TGTGCCAGCAGCAAAGGGGTGAACACTGAAGCTTTCTTT. It codes for CASSKGVNTEAFF.

The V and J genes are TRBV6-5 and TRBJ2-2; D is possibly TRBD2 (5 bases). The V end lost 6 bases, the J end lost 1 base, and 15 bases lay between the germline ends. The CDR3 loop spans 16 amino acids. CDR1 is MNHEY, CDR2 SVGAGI, per germline. CDR3 sequence: CASREVRDMNTGELFF. CDR3 in DNA: TGTGCCAGCAGGGAGGTCCGAGACATGAACACCGGGGAGCTGTTTTTT.

This clonotype has just a few counts. The rearrangement uses TRBV12-3 or TRBV12-4 and TRBJ2-3; unclear D gene. The V and J ends lost 5 bases and 4 bases respectively, with 13 bases between them. The CDR3 length is 14 residues. The CDR3 protein is CASSPHPAADTQYF. DNA of the CDR3: TGTGCCAGCAGTCCCCACCCCGCGGCAGATACGCAGTATTTT.